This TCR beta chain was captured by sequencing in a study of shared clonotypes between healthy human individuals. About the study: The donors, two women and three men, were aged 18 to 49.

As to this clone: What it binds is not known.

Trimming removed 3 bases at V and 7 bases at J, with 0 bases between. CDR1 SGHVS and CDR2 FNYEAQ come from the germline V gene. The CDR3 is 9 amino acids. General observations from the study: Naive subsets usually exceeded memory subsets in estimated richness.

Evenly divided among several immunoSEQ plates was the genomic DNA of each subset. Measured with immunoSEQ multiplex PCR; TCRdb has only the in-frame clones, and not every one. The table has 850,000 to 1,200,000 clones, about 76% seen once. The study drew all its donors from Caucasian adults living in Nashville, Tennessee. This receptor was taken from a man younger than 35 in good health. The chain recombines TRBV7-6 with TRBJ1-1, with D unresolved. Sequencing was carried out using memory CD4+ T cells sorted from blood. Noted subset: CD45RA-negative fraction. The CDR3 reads CASSFEAFF. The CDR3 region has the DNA TGTGCCAGCAGCTTTGAAGCTTTCTTT.